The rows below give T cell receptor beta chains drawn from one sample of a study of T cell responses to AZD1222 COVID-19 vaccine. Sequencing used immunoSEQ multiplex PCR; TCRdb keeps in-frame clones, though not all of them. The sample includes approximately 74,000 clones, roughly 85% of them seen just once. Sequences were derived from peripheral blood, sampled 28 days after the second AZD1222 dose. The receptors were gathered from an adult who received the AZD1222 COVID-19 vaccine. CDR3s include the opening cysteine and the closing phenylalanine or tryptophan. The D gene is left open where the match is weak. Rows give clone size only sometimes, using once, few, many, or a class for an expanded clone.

DNA: TGTGCCAGCAGCCTCCCCCCTAGCGGGATCGGATTCAATGAGCAGTTCTTC
CDR3: CASSLPPSGIGFNEQFF
V: TRBV7-2
D: TRBD2
size: -
J: TRBJ2-1

DNA: TGTGCCACCCGAGACAGGGGGGACACCGGGGAGCTGTTTTTT
CDR3: CATRDRGDTGELFF
V: TRBV24-1
D: TRBD1
size: -
J: TRBJ2-2

DNA: TGTGCCAGCAGCCAAGAGGGCATCCCGACTGGCTACACCTTC
CDR3: CASSQEGIPTGYTF
V: TRBV4-2
D: -
size: -
J: TRBJ1-2

DNA: TGTGCCAGCAGCTACTTTGGGGGAACGAAAGAGACCCAGTACTTC
CDR3: CASSYFGGTKETQYF
V: TRBV7-9
D: -
size: -
J: TRBJ2-5

DNA: TGCGCCAGCAGCCAAGATGCTAGCGGGAGGGCCCAATGGGATACGCAGTATTTT
CDR3: CASSQDASGRAQWDTQYF
V: TRBV4-3
D: TRBD2
size: -
J: TRBJ2-3

DNA: TGTGCCACCACAACTGGACAGGGGATTTCACCCCTCCACTTT
CDR3: CATTTGQGISPLHF
V: TRBV18
D: TRBD1
size: once
J: TRBJ1-6

DNA: TGCAGCGTTGGCGGCAGGGAAAACACTGAAGCTTTCTTT
CDR3: CSVGGRENTEAFF
V: TRBV29-1
D: -
size: -
J: TRBJ1-1

DNA: TGTGCCAGTAGTCAGCAGGGGGGTGTTCGCGAGCAGTACTTC
CDR3: CASSQQGGVREQYF
V: TRBV19
D: -
size: -
J: TRBJ2-7

DNA: TGTGCCAGCAGCCAAGATAGGGGTTTCTCCTACAATGAGCAGTTCTTC
CDR3: CASSQDRGFSYNEQFF
V: TRBV4-2
D: -
size: -
J: TRBJ2-1

DNA: TGCAGCGTTGAAGATGAGGGGGGGCGGCGGAGAGGCACTGAAGCTTTCTTT
CDR3: CSVEDEGGRRRGTEAFF
V: TRBV29-1
D: -
size: -
J: TRBJ1-1

DNA: TGTGCCAGCAGCGTAGAGACAGGGGGCCGGGGCACCATATATTTT
CDR3: CASSVETGGRGTIYF
V: TRBV9
D: TRBD1
size: -
J: TRBJ1-3

DNA: TGCAGCGTAACCCGGGCCTACGAGCAGTACTTC
CDR3: CSVTRAYEQYF
V: TRBV29-1
D: -
size: -
J: TRBJ2-7

DNA: TGTGCCAGCAGTAACCAGGGACAGGGGGCGCAGACTGAAGCTTTCTTT
CDR3: CASSNQGQGAQTEAFF
V: TRBV27
D: TRBD1
size: -
J: TRBJ1-1

DNA: TGTGCCAGCAGCTTAGGACTAGCGGTTTCGCAAGAGACCCAGTACTTC
CDR3: CASSLGLAVSQETQYF
V: TRBV7-2
D: TRBD2
size: -
J: TRBJ2-5

DNA: TGTGCCAGCAGGCGGACTAGCGGGAGTCGGCAGTACTTC
CDR3: CASRRTSGSRQYF
V: TRBV14
D: TRBD2
size: -
J: TRBJ2-5

DNA: TGTGCCAGCAGCCCAAAGCGGGCCGGATTTACAGATACGCAGTATTTT
CDR3: CASSPKRAGFTDTQYF
V: TRBV5-4
D: -
size: -
J: TRBJ2-3

DNA: TGTGCCAGTACCCGACCGGACACCTCTAATGAAAAACTGTTTTTT
CDR3: CASTRPDTSNEKLFF
V: TRBV19
D: -
size: -
J: TRBJ1-4

DNA: TGCAGCGTTGAATGGCAGGGTGTCCCTGAAGCTTTCTTT
CDR3: CSVEWQGVPEAFF
V: TRBV29-1
D: -
size: once
J: TRBJ1-1

DNA: TGTGCCAGCAGCCTCTCCTCGGGGGAGGACTATGGCTACACCTTC
CDR3: CASSLSSGEDYGYTF
V: TRBV11-2
D: -
size: -
J: TRBJ1-2

DNA: TGTGCCAGCAGCCACGGGACAAGCTACGAGCAGTACTTC
CDR3: CASSHGTSYEQYF
V: TRBV7-9
D: -
size: once
J: TRBJ2-7

DNA: TGTGCCTGGAGTGTAAGCGGGAGAGCCCATGAGCAGTTCTTC
CDR3: CAWSVSGRAHEQFF
V: TRBV30
D: TRBD2
size: -
J: TRBJ2-1

DNA: TGTGCCAGCAGCCGGGACAGTTACTATGGCTACACCTTC
CDR3: CASSRDSYYGYTF
V: TRBV13
D: TRBD1
size: -
J: TRBJ1-2

DNA: TGTGCCAGCAGTCCCCAGGGAGACCCCGGGGAGCTGTTTTTT
CDR3: CASSPQGDPGELFF
V: TRBV27
D: -
size: -
J: TRBJ2-2

DNA: TGTGCCAGCAGTCTCCGGAAGGAGGGTAACACCTTC
CDR3: CASSLRKEGNTF
V: TRBV12-3/TRBV12-4
D: -
size: -
J: TRBJ1-2

DNA: TGCGCCAGCAGTGAGTCCGTCGCAGGAGTTGAGCAGTTCTTC
CDR3: CASSESVAGVEQFF
V: TRBV10-1
D: -
size: -
J: TRBJ2-1

DNA: TGCGCCAGCAGCTTGTCGAGTCCAGGGGGCAATTCACCCCTCCACTTT
CDR3: CASSLSSPGGNSPLHF
V: TRBV5-1
D: TRBD1
size: -
J: TRBJ1-6

DNA: TGTGCCAGCGTCGGTCAGGGTCATTCACCCCTCCACTTT
CDR3: CASVGQGHSPLHF
V: TRBV2
D: -
size: -
J: TRBJ1-6